This record looks at one T cell receptor beta chain sequence and its context. These data originate in a study of T cell changes during pregnancy in multiple sclerosis. Produced via immunoSEQ multiplex PCR; TCRdb's table is partial and in-frame only. The table lists about 31,000 clones, just over 85% of them singletons. Germline CDR1 is MNHNS and CDR2 is SASEGT. The V end lost 5 bases, the J end lost 0 bases, and 7 bases lay between the germline ends. The CDR3 length is 13 residues. The source material was CD4+ T cells from peripheral blood mononuclear cells, sampled in the first trimester of pregnancy. The chain joins TRBV6-1 to TRBJ1-1; no firm D call. The clonotype comes from a female donor in good health, enrolled as a control in a pregnancy study. The DNA for the CDR3 is TGTGCCAGCAGTCTGGAGTTGAACACTGAAGCTTTCTTT. Translated: CASSLELNTEAFF.